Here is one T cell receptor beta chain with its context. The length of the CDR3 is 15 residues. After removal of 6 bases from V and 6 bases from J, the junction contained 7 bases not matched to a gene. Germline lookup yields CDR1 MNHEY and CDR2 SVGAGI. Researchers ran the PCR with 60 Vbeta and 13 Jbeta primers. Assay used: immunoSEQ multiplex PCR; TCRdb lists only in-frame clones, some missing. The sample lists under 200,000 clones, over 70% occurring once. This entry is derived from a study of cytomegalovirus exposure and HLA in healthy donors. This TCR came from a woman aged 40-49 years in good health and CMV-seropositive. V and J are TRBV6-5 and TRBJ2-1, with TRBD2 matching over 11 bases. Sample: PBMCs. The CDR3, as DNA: TGTGCCAGCAGACTACTAGCGGGGGCCTTCAATGAGCAGTTCTTC. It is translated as CASRLLAGAFNEQFF.